This T cell receptor beta chain was sequenced in a study of tumor and adjacent non-tumor tissue in lung cancer. Study information: There were 12 adenocarcinoma, a couple of squamous cell carcinoma and 1 small cell lung cancer cases. On average, productive TCRbeta reads reached about 4.17 million per sample.

Germline lookup yields CDR1 SGHTA and CDR2 FQGNSA. This CDR3 comprises 15 residues. V shed 3 bases and J shed 1 base, with 7 bases lying between them. Three rounds of nested PCR, following a modified ARM-PCR protocol, produced the TCRbeta library. In TCRdb, the multiplex PCR reads were re-called with MiXCR into one record per CDR3 protein. The sample lists tens of thousands of distinct CDR3 sequences; approximately 65% were seen once. No cell sorting was done before RNA was extracted from the tissue. The receptor was derived from a man aged 60 to 69 with non-small cell lung cancer. The sequenced sample consisted of lung tumor tissue. The rearrangement joins TRBV7-2 to TRBJ2-6, with D perhaps TRBD1 (6 bases). CDR3 region: CASSFQGSGANVLTF. DNA for the CDR3: TGTGCCAGCAGCTTCCAGGGGTCTGGGGCCAACGTCCTGACTTTC. Full variable domain (outside the CDR3, taken from reference TRBV7-2 and TRBJ2-6): GAGVSQSPSNKVTEKGKDVELRCDPISGHTALYWYRQSLGQGLEFLIYFQGNSAPDKSGLPSDRFSAERTGGSVSTLTIQRTQQEDSAVYLCASSFQGSGANVLTFGAGSRLTVL.